Following are 31 T cell receptor beta chains from one sample sequenced in a study of chemoradiotherapy in HPV16-positive cancers. This table comes from immunoSEQ multiplex PCR, and its TCRdb copy is limited to in-frame clones, with some not included. The table records around 6,300 clones, more than 80% of them present only once. Material: blood, obtained from a patient who underwent chemoradiotherapy. These receptors were taken from a human donor with HPV-associated anogenital cancer.

This chain's CDR3 is CASSPGTGATNYGYTF. The CDR3 nucleotides read TGCGCCAGCAGCCCCGGGACAGGAGCTACTAACTATGGCTACACCTTC. The J gene is TRBJ1-2, the V gene TRBV5-1; TRBD1 aligns across 8 bases. CDR1 SGHRS and CDR2 YFSETQ come from the germline V gene. The CDR3 has 16 amino acids. V lost 4 bases to trimming and J lost 0 bases; unmatched junction nucleotides: 8.

The chain uses TRBV20-1 and TRBJ2-5, with D possibly matching TRBD2 (5 bases). Germline-derived CDR1 and CDR2 are DFQATT and SNEGSKA (reference sequence). V was clipped by 1 base and J by 9 bases, with 9 bases between them. This CDR3 contains 11 residues. CDR3 DNA: TGCAGTGCTAGAGGGACGGAGGCCCAGTACTTC. Its translation is CSARGTEAQYF.

The chain is built from TRBV18 and TRBJ1-1, with TRBD1 as a possible D gene (5 bases). Trimming took off 3 bases at V and 10 bases at J, with 15 bases between the two ends. CDR3 size: 13 residues. Germline V gives CDR1 KGHSH, CDR2 LQKENI. The CDR3 DNA reads as TGTGCCAGCTCACCGGTTCCGGGACGGGGAGCTTTCTTT. Translating gives CASSPVPGRGAFF.

CDR3 bases: TGTGCCAGCAGCCTCTACTGGGGGCGTGAAAAACTGTTTTTT. Its translation is CASSLYWGREKLFF. V and J are TRBV7-2 and TRBJ1-4; D is possibly TRBD1 (6 bases). The germline V and J ends were trimmed by 5 bases and 7 bases, with 14 bases remaining between them. The CDR3 is 14 residues long. Germline CDR1 is SGHTA and CDR2 is FQGNSA.

V usage is TRBV6-6 and J usage is TRBJ1-3; D unclear. The CDR3 loop spans 15 amino acids. Trimming removed 0 bases at V and 4 bases at J, with 10 bases between. Germline lookup yields CDR1 MNHNY and CDR2 SVGAGI (reference sequence). Here the CDR3 DNA reads TGTGCCAGCAGTTACTCGAAAGGTCACGGAAACACCATATATTTT. It yields the protein CASSYSKGHGNTIYF.

Notes on this clone: At one of its ends the junction is not consistent with the germline gene, which may arise from a read error. This sequence joins TRBV2 and TRBJ2-3; 7 nucleotides line up with TRBD1. The CDR3 contains 15 residues. Germline V gene sequence: CDR1 SNHLY, CDR2 FYNNEI. The CDR3 is CACSGDRANTDTQYF. The CDR3 bases are TGTGCCTGCAGCGGCGACAGGGCAAACACAGATACGCAGTATTTT.

The rearrangement links TRBV18 to TRBJ1-3; D is unclear. The ends were cut back, 3 bases at V and 1 base at J, with 10 bases in the middle. Looked up from germline, CDR1 is KGHSH and CDR2 is LQKENI. This CDR3 region has 15 residues. The CDR3 sequence is CASSPGRTSGNTIYF. As DNA, the CDR3 is TGTGCCAGCTCACCCGGCCGGACGTCTGGAAACACCATATATTTT.

The gene calls are TRBV7-9 and TRBJ1-6, with TRBD1 identical over 10 bases. This CDR3 is built from 17 residues. CDR1 and CDR2 (germline): SEHNR, FQNEAQ (reference sequence). V was pared by 4 bases and J by 8 bases, with 11 bases of the junction left unmatched. CDR3 sequence: CASSSHDRQGAHSPLHF. The CDR3 region has the DNA TGTGCCAGCAGCTCACATGACCGACAGGGGGCGCATTCACCCCTCCACTTT.

CDR3 coding DNA: TGTGCCAGCAGTTTACCTGGGTATGGCTACACCTTC. Translated, it gives CASSLPGYGYTF. The rearrangement joins TRBV28 to TRBJ1-2; D is unresolved. Germline CDR1 MDHEN, CDR2 SYDVKM. This CDR3 spans 12 amino acids. The V end lost 2 bases, the J end lost 5 bases, and 6 bases lay between the germline ends.

The chain recombines TRBV5-5 with TRBJ1-6, with D perhaps TRBD1 (6 bases). This CDR3 has 16 residues. V gave up 4 bases and J gave up 7 bases, with 18 bases separating them. Germline CDR1 SGHKS, CDR2 YYEKEE (reference sequence). CDR3 in amino acids: CASSGGPTGGNSPLHF. The CDR3 nucleotides are TGTGCCAGCAGCGGGGGTCCGACAGGCGGAAATTCACCCCTCCACTTT.

The chain is built from TRBV5-1 and TRBJ2-2; 9 bases map to TRBD1. Trimming removed 6 bases from V and 6 bases from J; junction bases left unmatched: 12. Germline CDR1 is SGHRS and CDR2 is YFSETQ. CDR3 length equals 16 residues. This CDR3 reads CASTPQRQGGSGELFF. CDR3 sequence (DNA): TGCGCCAGCACCCCTCAGCGACAGGGGGGATCCGGGGAGCTGTTTTTT.

The chain joins TRBV2 to TRBJ2-5; TRBD2 agrees at 11 bases. Gene TRBJ2-7 matches the end of the DNA better, so the J call may be wrong. The CDR3 is made up of 14 amino acids. Germline V gene data show CDR1 as SNHLY and CDR2 as FYNNEI. The CDR3: CASSPTSGSYEQYF. In nucleotides, the CDR3 is TGTGCCAGCAGTCCAACTAGCGGGAGCTACGAGCAGTACTTC.

This clone was observed once. The genes are TRBV6-1 and TRBJ1-1; D unclear. Germline CDR1 reads MNHNS; CDR2 reads SASEGT. V was clipped by 8 bases and J by 0 bases, with 13 bases between them. The CDR3 totals 14 residues. The CDR3 coding sequence is TGTGCCAGCGGGGAAGGCCCGATGAACACTGAAGCTTTCTTT. Translated: CASGEGPMNTEAFF.

CDR3 protein: CASSVEYGELFF. The CDR3 DNA is TGTGCCAGCAGCGTAGAGTACGGGGAGCTGTTTTTT. The chain has TRBV9 and TRBJ2-2, with D hard to call. Trimming shortened V by 0 bases and J by 7 bases, and 4 bases separated the two germline ends. CDR3 length: 12 amino acids. CDR1 is SGDLS and CDR2 is YYNGEE in the germline V gene.

Only one count was recorded for this clone. This chain links TRBV10-3 with TRBJ2-1, with 13 bases that match TRBD2. CDR1 ENHRY and CDR2 SYGVKD come from the germline V gene. This CDR3 contains 13 residues. Germline trimming cut 9 bases from V and 6 bases from J; bases unmatched to any gene: 2. This CDR3 is CAIRTSGSNEQFF. In nucleotides, the CDR3 is TGTGCCATTAGGACTAGCGGGAGCAATGAGCAGTTCTTC.

The chain joins TRBV2 to TRBJ1-1, with TRBD1 matching over 8 bases. Germline CDR1 and CDR2: SNHLY and FYNNEI. Trimming took 7 bases from V and 6 from J; bases not matched to a gene: 10. The CDR3 spans 14 residues. CDR3 amino acids: CASIETGVGSEAFF. The CDR3 DNA reads as TGTGCCAGCATCGAGACAGGGGTTGGGTCTGAAGCTTTCTTT.

The rearrangement joins TRBV18 to TRBJ2-1; TRBD2 matches at 7 bases. This CDR3 is 16 amino acids long. V shed 0 bases and J 2 bases; nucleotides not matched to a gene: 4. The germline V gene encodes CDR1 KGHSH and CDR2 LQKENI. CDR3 DNA: TGTGCCAGCTCACCACCGAGCGGGAAGGCCTACAATGAGCAGTTCTTC. Its translation: CASSPPSGKAYNEQFF. Variable domain in full (rest from reference TRBV18 and TRBJ2-1): NAGVMQNPRHLVRRRGQEARLRCSPMKGHSHVYWYRQLPEEGLKFMVYLQKENIIDESGMPKERFSAEFPKEGPSILRIQQVVRGDSAAYFCASSPPSGKAYNEQFFGPGTRLTVL.

The genes are TRBV19 and TRBJ2-5; D is tentatively TRBD1 or TRBD2 (5 bases each). The CDR3 consists of 16 residues. Germline CDR1 LNHDA, CDR2 SQIVND (reference sequence). Trimming cost V 4 bases and J 5 bases, with 20 bases left between them. CDR3 sequence: CASSTSPGPSGETQYF. Written as DNA, the CDR3 is TGTGCCAGTAGTACCTCCCCGGGACCCAGTGGGGAGACCCAGTACTTC.

V gene TRBV18 combines with J gene TRBJ1-5; TRBD1 matches 8 bases. V was clipped by 1 base and J by 4 bases; unmatched bases: 6. Per the germline V gene, CDR1 is KGHSH and CDR2 is LQKENI. CDR3 length equals 16 residues. Written as DNA, the CDR3 is TGTGCCAGCTCACCACAGGACAGGGCCGTTAATCAGCCCCAGCATTTT. This translates into CASSPQDRAVNQPQHF.

The chain employs TRBV11-3 and TRBJ2-1; D call uncertain. Germline CDR1 is SGHNT and CDR2 is YENEEA. The germline V and J ends were trimmed by 3 bases and 10 bases, with 16 bases remaining between them. The CDR3 covers 14 residues. CDR3 protein: CASSFKGLVGEQFF. As DNA, the CDR3 is TGTGCCAGCAGCTTTAAGGGTTTAGTCGGGGAGCAGTTCTTC.

CDR3 sequence reads: CASSPPMDSGNTIYF. The DNA of the CDR3 is TGCGCCAGCAGCCCGCCAATGGACTCTGGAAACACCATATATTTT. V usage is TRBV5-1 and J usage is TRBJ1-3; no definite D call. Between the trimmed V and J ends, which lost 4 bases and 0 bases, there was a span of 11 bases. Germline values: CDR1 SGHRS, CDR2 YFSETQ. CDR3 length equals 15 residues. Based on the CDR3 plus reference TRBV5-1 and TRBJ1-3, the full variable domain is KAGVTQTPRYLIKTRGQQVTLSCSPISGHRSVSWYQQTPGQGLQFLFEYFSETQRNKGNFPGRFSGRQFSNSRSEMNVSTLELGDSALYLCASSPPMDSGNTIYFGEGSWLTVV.

The rearrangement links TRBV7-9 to TRBJ1-1; the match to TRBD1 covers 7 bases. The CDR3 has 15 amino acids. Germline assignment: CDR1 SEHNR and CDR2 FQNEAQ (reference sequence). Trimming removed 1 base from V and 4 bases from J; junction bases left unmatched: 6. The CDR3: CASSLGAGGFTEAFF. The DNA of the CDR3 is TGTGCCAGCAGCTTAGGGGCAGGGGGGTTCACTGAAGCTTTCTTT. The full variable domain, with the rest looked up from reference TRBV7-9 and TRBJ1-1, is DTGVSQNPRHKITKRGQNVTFRCDPISEHNRLYWYRQTLGQGPEFLTYFQNEAQLEKSRLLSDRFSAERPKGSFSTLEIQRTEQGDSAMYLCASSLGAGGFTEAFFGQGTRLTVV.

This rearrangement joins TRBV7-9 to TRBJ2-2; D possibly corresponds to TRBD1 (5 bases). V shed 6 bases and J shed 2 bases, with 16 bases lying between them. The CDR3 is 16 amino acids. CDR1 SEHNR and CDR2 FQNEAQ come from the germline V gene (reference sequence). The CDR3 loop reads CASRVSRGANTGELFF. Here the CDR3 DNA reads TGTGCCAGCAGGGTCTCAAGGGGTGCTAACACCGGGGAGCTGTTTTTT.

V is TRBV2 and J is TRBJ2-5, with 11 bases identical to TRBD2. V lost 4 bases and J lost 2; bases outside the gene matches: 6. The CDR3 length is 16 residues. Germline V CDR1 and CDR2: SNHLY, FYNNEI. The CDR3 is CASSALTSGAQETQYF. The CDR3 coding sequence is TGTGCCAGCAGTGCGCTGACTAGCGGGGCTCAAGAGACCCAGTACTTC.

The chain recombines TRBV12-2 with TRBJ1-5; no DNA check was done on the table's D call, TRBD1. TRBV12-2 is annotated as a pseudogene. The CDR3 sequence is 17 residues long. The CDR3 spells CASRLVGTGCSNQPQHF. CDR3 bases: TGTGCAAGTCGCTTAGTCGGGACAGGGTGTAGCAATCAGCCCCAGCATTTT.

The chain recombines TRBV5-6 with TRBJ1-5; a possible D gene is TRBD1 (6 bases). This CDR3 region has 17 residues. V was cut by 0 bases and J by 2 bases, with 15 bases left in between. Germline CDR1 SGHDT, CDR2 YYEEEE. The CDR3 nucleotides are TGTGCCAGCAGCTTGGGAGCGGGGGGCCGGGGCAATCAGCCCCAGCATTTT. Translated: CASSLGAGGRGNQPQHF.

The chain couples TRBV5-4 to TRBJ1-1, with a tentative D call TRBD1 (5 bases). The germline V gene encodes CDR1 SGHNT and CDR2 YYREEE (reference sequence). This CDR3 is built from 14 residues. Trimming took 1 base from V and 2 from J, leaving 9 bases between them. The CDR3 region has the DNA TGTGCCAGCAGCTTGCAGGGCGTTAACACTGAAGCTTTCTTT. It translates to CASSLQGVNTEAFF.

The genes are TRBV28 and TRBJ2-2, with D possibly being TRBD1 (6 bases). V was cut by 5 bases and J by 4 bases, with 14 bases left in between. CDR1 and CDR2 (germline): MDHEN, SYDVKM. CDR3 length equals 15 residues. CDR3 sequence reads: CASSDGTHSTGELFF. DNA of the CDR3: TGTGCCAGCAGTGACGGGACACATTCCACCGGGGAGCTGTTTTTT.

This clone showed up just a few times. The genes are TRBV30 and TRBJ2-1; 7 bases align to TRBD2. In germline, CDR1 is GTSNPN, CDR2 SVGIG (reference sequence). Unmatched junction bases numbered 6, after V lost 1 base and J lost 3 bases. This CDR3 is built from 15 residues. The CDR3 coding sequence is TGTGCCTGGAGTGCTACTAGCGAAGGCTACAATGAGCAGTTCTTC. Its protein is CAWSATSEGYNEQFF.

The V gene is TRBV9, the J gene TRBJ2-1; no clear D. Germline values: CDR1 SGDLS, CDR2 YYNGEE. The CDR3 loop spans 14 amino acids. Trimming removed 0 bases at V and 4 bases at J, with 8 bases between. In DNA, the CDR3 is TGTGCCAGCAGCGTAGCACCCGGGTACAATGAGCAGTTCTTC. Translation: CASSVAPGYNEQFF.

The CDR3 bases are TGCAGCGTTTCTAAGGCTAGCGGGATCAATGAGCAGTTCTTC. Its protein product is CSVSKASGINEQFF. The gene calls are TRBV29-1 and TRBJ2-1, with 9 bases aligning to TRBD2. This CDR3 region has 14 residues. Germline CDR1 SQVTM, CDR2 ANQGSEA. V was clipped by 5 bases and J by 6 bases; unmatched bases: 8.